Shown below are 30 T cell receptor beta chains from a single sample sequenced in a study of human T cells and chemical hapten exposure (dated by TCRdb to the early 2020s). Receptor amplification or capture employed RACE. The reads were generated on a NextSeq 500. TCRdb reworked the public reads: Q25 trimming with fastp, MiXCR clone assembly, productive beta chains retained. Each entry is one CDR3 protein sequence, shown with its most common DNA and genes. Across this sample there are more than 70,000 distinct CDR3 sequences, with about 12% seen only once. The ten largest clones take up 3.5% of the sample. The time point label here, explained by the study, means: patch test 1, 2 weeks after DPC sensitization. Taken with the paper, the label for treatment or condition translates to: therapeutic diphenylcyclopropenone sensitization with weekly scalp DPC. The specimen was whole blood, collected in connection with sensitization to the hapten diphenylcyclopropenone (DPC). These receptors were collected from a woman in her fifties or sixties with alopecia areata. Some clones in this sample may be carry-over from other donors' samples.

This clonotype has at least ten counts. V usage is TRBV5-1 and J usage is TRBJ1-1; D not resolved. The germline CDR1 and CDR2 sequences are SGHRS and YFSETQ. The CDR3 is 13 amino acids. V gave up 2 bases and J gave up 6 bases, with 11 bases separating them. The CDR3: CASSLLDNSEAFF. The CDR3 region has the DNA TGCGCCAGCAGCTTACTCGACAACTCTGAAGCTTTCTTT.

A few counts support this clonotype. This CDR3 reads CASSNGTVLYNEQFF. The DNA for the CDR3 is TGTGCCAGCAGCAACGGGACAGTCCTCTACAATGAGCAGTTCTTC. The chain links TRBV21-1 to TRBJ2-1; the table names TRBD1, a call not compared with the DNA. TRBV21-1 is noted as a pseudogene. This CDR3 is 15 amino acids long.

This clonotype occurred many times. The J gene is TRBJ1-1, the V gene TRBV5-1; D is unresolved. This CDR3 spans 17 amino acids. The V end lost 0 bases, the J end lost 1 base, and 16 bases lay between the germline ends. Germline V gene sequence: CDR1 SGHRS, CDR2 YFSETQ. The DNA of the CDR3 is TGCGCCAGCAGCTTGGGGTACCGGCCACAGAAGAACACTGAAGCTTTCTTT. Its protein is CASSLGYRPQKNTEAFF.

CDR3 sequence reads: CASSYWGPGELFF. Written as DNA, the CDR3 is TGTGCCAGCAGTTACTGGGGGCCCGGGGAGCTGTTTTTT. This chain connects TRBV6-5 to TRBJ2-2, with D possibly matching TRBD1 (6 bases). Deletions cut 1 base from V and 6 bases from J, with 6 bases between. CDR1 is MNHEY and CDR2 is SVGAGI in the germline V gene. The CDR3 sequence is 13 residues long.

This chain joins TRBV18 and TRBJ1-4; D might be TRBD1 (6 bases). Looked up from germline, CDR1 is KGHSH and CDR2 is LQKENI. The CDR3 spans 15 residues. Trimming left V 3 bases short and J 3 bases short, with 11 bases between. The CDR3 sequence is CASSPYRAPNEKLFF. The CDR3 DNA reads as TGTGCCAGCTCACCGTACAGGGCCCCTAATGAAAAACTGTTTTTT.

The sample holds a few counts of this clonotype. This chain uses TRBV18 with TRBJ2-3, with a tentative D call TRBD2 (5 bases). In germline, CDR1 is KGHSH, CDR2 LQKENI. Trimming removed 4 bases at V and 2 bases at J, with 13 bases between. The CDR3 spans 15 residues. The CDR3 DNA sequence: TGTGCCAGCTCACAAGCGGACCCGACCACAGATACGCAGTATTTT. It yields the protein CASSQADPTTDTQYF.

This clonotype was counted only a few times. The chain combines TRBV7-6 with TRBJ2-2; D gene uncertain. The CDR3 is 15 amino acids. Germline-derived CDR1 and CDR2 are SGHVS and FNYEAQ. V was shortened by 3 bases and J by 3 bases, with 11 bases between the two germline ends. CDR3 region: CASSFGTAYTGELFF. In DNA, the CDR3 is TGTGCCAGCAGCTTTGGTACAGCCTACACCGGGGAGCTGTTTTTT.

This rearrangement joins TRBV15 to TRBJ1-3; D is uncertain. V was shortened by 3 bases and J by 0 bases, with 18 bases between the two germline ends. The CDR3 covers 18 residues. Germline V lookup: CDR1 LNHNV, CDR2 YYDKDF (reference sequence). The CDR3 DNA sequence: TGTGCCACCAGCAGCTTCGATTCGGGTCCAAGCTCTGGAAACACCATATATTTT. Translation gives CATSSFDSGPSSGNTIYF.

The chain employs TRBV15 and TRBJ2-3; 10 bases map to TRBD2. Germline CDR1 LNHNV, CDR2 YYDKDF (reference sequence). This CDR3 region has 14 residues. V dropped 6 bases and J dropped 12; count of bases not matched to a gene: 12. The CDR3 DNA reads as TGTGCCACCAGTCCAACTAGAAGCGGGGGGGCACAGTATTTT. As protein: CATSPTRSGGAQYF.

The rearrangement joins TRBV9 to TRBJ2-7; D perhaps matches TRBD1 (5 bases). The CDR3 extends over 15 amino acids. The germline V and J ends were trimmed by 0 bases and 4 bases, with 14 bases remaining between them. CDR1 SGDLS and CDR2 YYNGEE come from the germline V gene. The CDR3 coding sequence is TGTGCCAGCAGCGTAGGACCCGTTAGGACATACGAGCAGTACTTC. Amino acid sequence: CASSVGPVRTYEQYF.

This clonotype was found many times. The CDR3 region is CASSPTVGGGTEAFF. The DNA for the CDR3 is TGTGCCAGCAGTCCGACCGTGGGGGGCGGAACTGAAGCTTTCTTT. The J gene is TRBJ1-1, the V gene TRBV6-2 or TRBV6-3; possibly TRBD1 for D (6 bases). Between the trimmed V and J ends, which lost 5 bases and 5 bases, there was a span of 18 bases. The CDR3 length is 15 residues. The V gene's germline CDR1 is MNHEY and CDR2 SVGEGT.

The chain recombines TRBV3-1 with TRBJ2-5; 7 bases fit TRBD2. The CDR3 consists of 14 residues. Germline lookup yields CDR1 LGHDT and CDR2 YNNKEL (reference sequence). V trimming: 4 bases; J trimming: 1 base; junction bases outside the gene matches: 3. The CDR3 sequence is CASSRGLSQETQYF. CDR3 nucleotide sequence: TGTGCCAGCAGCCGGGGACTAAGCCAAGAGACCCAGTACTTC.

This clonotype was seen at least ten times. The chain has TRBV12-3 or TRBV12-4 and TRBJ1-4; TRBD1 matches 7 bases. The CDR3 spans 15 residues. J gave up 4 bases and V 4 bases, and 6 bases lay outside the gene matches. The CDR3 nucleotides are TGTGCCAGCAGTTCCCAGGGGGGGTATAATGAAAAACTGTTTTTT. Translation: CASSSQGGYNEKLFF.

This clonotype has ten or more counts. The chain couples TRBV7-2 to TRBJ1-6, with TRBD1 identical over 8 bases. Germline V gene data show CDR1 as SGHTA and CDR2 as FQGNSA. The CDR3 contains 13 residues. J lost 5 bases, V lost 10 bases, and 4 bases had no gene match. This CDR3 is CATAGQDNSPLHF. DNA for the CDR3: TGTGCCACTGCGGGACAGGATAATTCACCCCTCCACTTT.

This clonotype was picked up many times. The chain carries TRBV10-2 and TRBJ2-7, with 12 nucleotides matching TRBD2. The trim removed 3 bases at V and 2 bases at J, leaving 2 bases unmatched. CDR3 length equals 15 residues. Germline-derived CDR1 and CDR2 are WSHSY and SAAADI. For the CDR3, the DNA is TGCGCCAGCAGTGACGGACTAGCGGGGACCTACGAGCAGTACTTC. The encoded protein is CASSDGLAGTYEQYF.

This clonotype showed up many times. This chain's CDR3 is CSARDLGNPYEQYF. CDR3 bases: TGCAGTGCTAGAGATCTGGGGAACCCCTACGAGCAGTACTTC. J is TRBJ2-7 and V is TRBV20-1, with D unresolved. Trimming removed 0 bases at V and 2 bases at J, with 11 bases between. This CDR3 is built from 14 residues. CDR1 is DFQATT, CDR2 SNEGSKA, per germline (reference sequence).

There are many counts of this clonotype. The chain joins TRBV29-1 to TRBJ2-1, with 9 bases matching TRBD2. From germline, CDR1 is SQVTM and CDR2 ANQGSEA. The CDR3 is 15 residues long. V gave up 6 bases and J gave up 2 bases; unmatched junction bases: 8. This chain's CDR3 is CSVLAGGVTYNEQFF. CDR3 sequence (DNA): TGCAGCGTGCTGGCGGGGGGGGTAACCTACAATGAGCAGTTCTTC.

The chain has TRBV30 and TRBJ1-1, with D possibly being TRBD1 (6 bases). This CDR3 is 13 amino acids long. V lost 5 bases and J lost 4, with 14 bases in between. Per the germline V gene, CDR1 is GTSNPN and CDR2 is SVGIG (reference sequence). CDR3 DNA: TGTGCCTGGGCCCTTACAGGGAGCACTGAAGCTTTCTTT. This encodes CAWALTGSTEAFF.

At least ten counts were recorded for this clonotype. The J gene is TRBJ2-2, the V gene TRBV20-1, with 7 bases matching TRBD1. The CDR3 sequence is 17 residues long. Looked up from germline, CDR1 is DFQATT and CDR2 is SNEGSKA (reference sequence). V shed 3 bases, J shed 4 bases, and the junction held 14 bases outside the gene matches. In DNA form, the CDR3 reads TGCAGTGCTAGGAGGGTCAGGGGGATTTCTCGCACCGGGGAGCTGTTTTTT. Its protein is CSARRVRGISRTGELFF.

This clonotype was detected only a few times. The rearrangement uses TRBV14 and TRBJ1-1; unclear D gene. Trimming pared 3 bases from V and 0 bases from J, leaving 14 bases between. Germline V gene data show CDR1 as SGHDN and CDR2 as FVKESK. CDR3 length equals 16 residues. Here the CDR3 DNA reads TGTGCCAGCAGCCAGGTTCCCGCTTTCATGAACACTGAAGCTTTCTTT. Its translation is CASSQVPAFMNTEAFF. The full variable domain, in which reference TRBV14 and TRBJ1-1 provide the parts outside the CDR3, is EAGVTQFPSHSVIEKGQTVTLRCDPISGHDNLYWYRRVMGKEIKFLLHFVKESKQDESGMPNNRFLAERTGGTYSTLKVQPAELEDSGVYFCASSQVPAFMNTEAFFGQGTRLTVV.

This clonotype was picked up many times. The gene calls are TRBV6-6 and TRBJ1-2; 9 bases fit TRBD1. The J segment lost 12 bases and the V segment lost 1 base, leaving 12 bases of the junction unmatched. CDR1 MNHNY and CDR2 SVGAGI come from the germline V gene (reference sequence). The CDR3 totals 15 residues. The DNA of the CDR3 is TGTGCCAGCAGTTACTTAGCCGGGACAGGGCCAGGACACACCTTC. Amino acids: CASSYLAGTGPGHTF.

This clonotype has a count of ten or more. The chain has TRBV6-5 and TRBJ1-1; D is possibly TRBD1 (5 bases). The CDR3 runs to 13 residues. Germline-derived CDR1 and CDR2 are MNHEY and SVGAGI. Trimming cost V 6 bases and J 1 base, with 9 bases left between them. The CDR3 DNA sequence: TGTGCCAGCAGGCGCGGGGGGAACACTGAAGCTTTCTTT. Its protein is CASRRGGNTEAFF.

This chain links TRBV30 with TRBJ1-2, with D possibly matching TRBD1 (6 bases). V lost 0 bases to trimming and J lost 4 bases, with 18 bases between them. Per germline, CDR1 GTSNPN and CDR2 SVGIG (reference sequence). CDR3 size: 16 residues. CDR3 protein: CAWSVLHPGDGYGYTF. CDR3 in DNA: TGTGCCTGGAGTGTACTGCACCCAGGGGATGGCTATGGCTACACCTTC.

In its sample, this clonotype was seen a few times. The chain employs TRBV6-2 or TRBV6-3 and TRBJ2-3; TRBD1 matches 8 bases. From germline, CDR1 is MNHEY and CDR2 SVGEGT. V lost 6 bases and J lost 6; bases outside the gene matches: 11. This CDR3 has 15 residues. CDR3 coding DNA: TGTGCCAGCAGCCCGGACAGGGCTAGCGTGGATACGCAGTATTTT. This sequence encodes CASSPDRASVDTQYF.

The V call is TRBV11-2, the J call TRBJ2-7, with TRBD2 matching 12 bases. The germline gives CDR1 SGHAT, CDR2 FQNNGV. The CDR3 totals 18 residues. Germline trimming cut 5 bases from V and 4 bases from J; bases unmatched to any gene: 15. CDR3 sequence reads: CASSPRTSGVLYQYEQYF. As DNA, the CDR3 is TGTGCCAGCAGCCCACGGACTAGCGGGGTCTTGTACCAATACGAGCAGTACTTC.

V usage is TRBV30 and J usage is TRBJ1-1; no clear D gene. The CDR3 extends over 14 amino acids. Trimming left V 0 bases short and J 5 bases short, with 13 bases between. CDR1 GTSNPN and CDR2 SVGIG come from the germline V gene (reference sequence). Here the CDR3 reads CAWSVFQTVTEAFF. CDR3 bases: TGTGCCTGGAGTGTGTTCCAGACCGTAACTGAAGCTTTCTTT.

This chain connects TRBV7-2 to TRBJ2-2; 10 bases line up with TRBD2. The germline gives CDR1 SGHTA, CDR2 FQGNSA. The trim removed 6 bases at V and 1 base at J, leaving 8 bases unmatched. There are 17 residues in the CDR3. CDR3 nucleotide sequence: TGTGCCAGCAGAGTGGTAGCGGGGGGCCTGAACACCGGGGAGCTGTTTTTT. It encodes CASRVVAGGLNTGELFF.

This clonotype was seen more than once but under ten times. The V and J genes are TRBV19 and TRBJ1-5; D possibly corresponds to TRBD1 (6 bases). V was trimmed by 2 bases and J by 4 bases, leaving 12 bases between them. Germline lookup yields CDR1 LNHDA and CDR2 SQIVND (reference sequence). The CDR3 consists of 15 residues. The CDR3 region is CASSIRTAINQPQHF. Written as DNA, the CDR3 is TGTGCCAGTAGTATAAGGACAGCTATAAATCAGCCCCAGCATTTT.

The gene calls are TRBV5-1 and TRBJ2-7, with 7 nucleotides matching TRBD1. The CDR3 is 17 amino acids. With V trimmed by 2 bases and J by 3 bases, 14 bases remained unmatched. Germline-derived CDR1 and CDR2 are SGHRS and YFSETQ. The CDR3 nucleotides are TGCGCCAGCAGCTTCCTTTTTCAAGGGGGCCTATACTACGAGCAGTACTTC. Its protein is CASSFLFQGGLYYEQYF. Supplemented by reference TRBV5-1 and TRBJ2-7, the full variable domain reads KAGVTQTPRYLIKTRGQQVTLSCSPISGHRSVSWYQQTPGQGLQFLFEYFSETQRNKGNFPGRFSGRQFSNSRSEMNVSTLELGDSALYLCASSFLFQGGLYYEQYFGPGTRLTVT.

This chain connects TRBV2 to TRBJ1-4, with no clear D. Trimming shortened V by 7 bases and J by 4 bases, and 4 bases separated the two germline ends. This CDR3 spans 11 amino acids. CDR1 is SNHLY, CDR2 FYNNEI, per germline. The CDR3 DNA reads as TGTGCCAGCATCGATAATGAAAAACTGTTTTTT. This sequence encodes CASIDNEKLFF. Based on the CDR3 plus reference TRBV2 and TRBJ1-4, the full variable domain is EPEVTQTPSHQVTQMGQEVILRCVPISNHLYFYWYRQILGQKVEFLVSFYNNEISEKSEIFDDQFSVERPDGSNFTLKIRSTKLEDSAMYFCASIDNEKLFFGSGTQLSVL.